What follows are 7 T cell receptor beta chains derived from one specimen sequenced in a study of graft-versus-host responses after intestinal transplantation. Method: immunoSEQ multiplex PCR; TCRdb's copy keeps in-frame clones and lacks some. Of approximately 50,000 clones in the sample, 85% to 90% were seen once. The sequencing used PBMCs, collected 26 days after transplant. These receptor sequences come from a human patient who received an intestinal transplant, so some T cells may come from the graft donor.

The rearrangement links TRBV6-1 to TRBJ1-1; D call uncertain. Per germline, CDR1 MNHNS and CDR2 SASEGT. Trimming removed 1 base from V and 2 bases from J, with 20 bases in between. The CDR3 runs 18 residues. The CDR3 DNA follows: TGTGCCAGCAGTGAAGTAATCTACAGAACTAGTACAAACACTGAAGCTTTCTTT. Translating gives CASSEVIYRTSTNTEAFF.

J is TRBJ1-2 and V is TRBV27; no clear D. Germline CDR1 and CDR2: MNHEY and SMNVEV (reference sequence). CDR3 length equals 15 residues. Between the trimmed V and J ends, which lost 2 bases and 5 bases, there was a span of 15 bases. CDR3 nucleotide sequence: TGTGCCAGCAGTTTAGTTCCGGGATTTCCTTATGGCTACACCTTC. Its protein is CASSLVPGFPYGYTF.

With respect to this clone: Compared with germline, one end of the junction differs, possibly owing to a read error. V is TRBV2 and J is TRBJ2-3; TRBD1 is a possible D gene (5 bases). Germline CDR1 and CDR2: SNHLY and FYNNEI. The CDR3 loop spans 16 amino acids. The CDR3 loop is CASSDQGALSADTQYF. CDR3 coding DNA: TGTGCCAGCAGTGATCAAGGGGCCCTAAGCGCAGACACGCAGTATTTT.

The V and J genes are TRBV5-8 and TRBJ2-7; no clear D. Per the germline V gene, CDR1 is SGHTS and CDR2 is YDEGEE. This CDR3 region has 11 residues. The V and J ends lost 6 bases and 3 bases respectively, with 7 bases between them. CDR3 nucleotide sequence: TGTGCCAGCACCGCGAACTACGAGCAGTACTTC. It yields the protein CASTANYEQYF.

This sequence joins TRBV9 and TRBJ1-2, with D perhaps TRBD1 (5 bases). Germline V CDR1 and CDR2: SGDLS, YYNGEE. The CDR3 contains 14 residues. V was shortened by 1 base and J by 8 bases, with 15 bases between the two germline ends. The CDR3 DNA reads TGTGCCAGCAGCGTATCCGGGACGGGAGAGGGCTACACCTTC. This codes for CASSVSGTGEGYTF.

The V and J genes are TRBV5-5 and TRBJ2-7; the match to TRBD1 covers 8 bases. The V gene end was trimmed by 2 bases and the J gene end by 3 bases; junction bases not matched to a gene: 10. This CDR3 region has 16 residues. CDR1 and CDR2 (germline): SGHKS, YYEKEE (reference sequence). The CDR3 spells CASSLWGTGGVYEQYF. The CDR3 DNA reads as TGTGCCAGCAGCTTATGGGGTACAGGGGGAGTCTACGAGCAGTACTTC.

V usage is TRBV2 and J usage is TRBJ2-7; D may be TRBD1 (6 bases). CDR1 and CDR2 from the germline V gene are SNHLY and FYNNEI. Trimming cost V 8 bases and J 11 bases, with 10 bases left between them. This CDR3 is 9 amino acids long. In DNA, the CDR3 is TGTGCCAGCGGCAGGGGAGAGTACTTC. Its translation: CASGRGEYF.